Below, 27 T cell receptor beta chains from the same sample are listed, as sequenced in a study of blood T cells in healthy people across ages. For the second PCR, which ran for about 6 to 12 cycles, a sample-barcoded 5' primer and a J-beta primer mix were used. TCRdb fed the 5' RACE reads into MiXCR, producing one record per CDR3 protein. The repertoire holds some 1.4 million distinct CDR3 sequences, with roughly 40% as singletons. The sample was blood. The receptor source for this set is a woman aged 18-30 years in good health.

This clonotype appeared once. This CDR3 is CASSRDILNQPQHF. The CDR3 nucleotides are TGTGCCAGCAGCCGGGACATCCTCAATCAGCCCCAGCATTTT. This rearrangement joins TRBV7-2 to TRBJ1-5; the D gene is possibly TRBD1 (6 bases). The ends were cut back, 5 bases at V and 3 bases at J, with 11 bases in the middle. Germline lookup yields CDR1 SGHTA and CDR2 FQGNSA. The CDR3 runs 14 residues.

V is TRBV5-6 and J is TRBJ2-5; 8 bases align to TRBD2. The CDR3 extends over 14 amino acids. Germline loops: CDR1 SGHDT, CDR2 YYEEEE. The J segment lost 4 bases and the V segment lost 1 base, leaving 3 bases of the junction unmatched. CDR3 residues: CASSLRGLVETQYF. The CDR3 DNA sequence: TGTGCCAGCAGCTTGCGGGGACTAGTAGAGACCCAGTACTTC.

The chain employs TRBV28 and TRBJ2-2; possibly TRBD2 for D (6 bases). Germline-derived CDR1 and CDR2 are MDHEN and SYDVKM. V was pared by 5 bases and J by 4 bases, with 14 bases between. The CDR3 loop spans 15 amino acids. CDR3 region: CASSPTLGSTGELFF. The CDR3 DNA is TGTGCCAGCAGTCCGACTCTCGGGAGCACCGGGGAGCTGTTTTTT.

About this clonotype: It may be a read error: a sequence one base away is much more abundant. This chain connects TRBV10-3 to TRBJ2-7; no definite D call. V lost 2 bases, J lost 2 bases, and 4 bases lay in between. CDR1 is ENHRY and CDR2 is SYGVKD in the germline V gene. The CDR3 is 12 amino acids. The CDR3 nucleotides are TGTGCCATCAGTGAGAATCCCTACGAGCAGTACTTC. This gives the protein CAISENPYEQYF.

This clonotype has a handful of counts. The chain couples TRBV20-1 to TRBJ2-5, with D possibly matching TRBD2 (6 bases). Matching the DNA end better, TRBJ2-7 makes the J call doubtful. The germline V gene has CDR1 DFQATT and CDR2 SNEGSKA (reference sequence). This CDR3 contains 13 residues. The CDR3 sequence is CSALTGLSAEQYF. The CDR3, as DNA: TGCAGTGCCCTAACGGGACTGTCGGCCGAGCAGTACTTC.

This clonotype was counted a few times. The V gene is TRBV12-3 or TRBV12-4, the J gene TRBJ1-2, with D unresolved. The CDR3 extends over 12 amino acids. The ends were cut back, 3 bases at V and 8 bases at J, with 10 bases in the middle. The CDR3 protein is CASSFALGGYTF. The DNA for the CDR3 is TGTGCCAGCAGTTTCGCCTTAGGAGGCTACACCTTC.

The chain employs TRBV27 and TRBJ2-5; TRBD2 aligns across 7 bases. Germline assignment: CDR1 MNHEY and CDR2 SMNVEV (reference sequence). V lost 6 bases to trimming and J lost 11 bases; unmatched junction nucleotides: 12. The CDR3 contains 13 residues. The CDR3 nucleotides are TGTGCCAGCAGGGGGGAGGGACCCCATGAGCAGTACTTC. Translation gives CASRGEGPHEQYF.

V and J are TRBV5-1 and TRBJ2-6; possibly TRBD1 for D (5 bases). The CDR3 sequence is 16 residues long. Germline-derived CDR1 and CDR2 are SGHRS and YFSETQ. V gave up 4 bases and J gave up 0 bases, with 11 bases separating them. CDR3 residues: CASSTGQLSGANVLTF. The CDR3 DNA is TGCGCCAGCAGCACCGGACAACTCTCTGGGGCCAACGTCCTGACTTTC.

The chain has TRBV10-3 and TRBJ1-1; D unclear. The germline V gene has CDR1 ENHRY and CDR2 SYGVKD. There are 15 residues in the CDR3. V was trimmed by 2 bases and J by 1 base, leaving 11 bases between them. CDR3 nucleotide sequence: TGTGCCATCAGTGAGCCATTGGTAAAGAACACTGAAGCTTTCTTT. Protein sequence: CAISEPLVKNTEAFF.

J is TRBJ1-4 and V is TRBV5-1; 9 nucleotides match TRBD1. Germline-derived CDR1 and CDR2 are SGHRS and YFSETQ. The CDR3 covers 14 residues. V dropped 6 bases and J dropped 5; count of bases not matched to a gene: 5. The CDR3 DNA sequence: TGCGCCAGCACCCAGGGGACAGGGAATGAAAAACTGTTTTTT. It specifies CASTQGTGNEKLFF. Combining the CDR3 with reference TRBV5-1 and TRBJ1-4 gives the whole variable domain KAGVTQTPRYLIKTRGQQVTLSCSPISGHRSVSWYQQTPGQGLQFLFEYFSETQRNKGNFPGRFSGRQFSNSRSEMNVSTLELGDSALYLCASTQGTGNEKLFFGSGTQLSVL.

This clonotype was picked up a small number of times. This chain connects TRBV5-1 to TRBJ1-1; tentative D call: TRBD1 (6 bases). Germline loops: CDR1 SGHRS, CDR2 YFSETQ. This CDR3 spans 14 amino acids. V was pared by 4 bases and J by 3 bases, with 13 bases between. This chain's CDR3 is CASSGGGYDTEAFF. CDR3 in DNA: TGCGCCAGCAGCGGAGGGGGATACGACACTGAAGCTTTCTTT.

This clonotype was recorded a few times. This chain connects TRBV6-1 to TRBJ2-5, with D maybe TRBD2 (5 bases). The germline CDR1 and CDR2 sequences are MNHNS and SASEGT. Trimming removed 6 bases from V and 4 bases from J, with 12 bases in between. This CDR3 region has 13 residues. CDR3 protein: CASRGRTAETQYF. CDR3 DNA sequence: TGTGCCAGCAGAGGACGGACTGCAGAGACCCAGTACTTC.

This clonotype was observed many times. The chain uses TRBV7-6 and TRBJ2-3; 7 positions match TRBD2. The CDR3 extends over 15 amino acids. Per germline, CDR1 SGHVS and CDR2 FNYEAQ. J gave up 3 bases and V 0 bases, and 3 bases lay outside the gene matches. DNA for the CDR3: TGTGCCAGCAGCTTAGCGGGAGGGAGGACAGATACGCAGTATTTT. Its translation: CASSLAGGRTDTQYF. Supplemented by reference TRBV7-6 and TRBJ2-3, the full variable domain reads GAGVSQSPRYKVTKRGQDVALRCDPISGHVSLYWYRQALGQGPEFLTYFNYEAQQDKSGLPNDRFSAERPEGSISTLTIQRTEQRDSAMYRCASSLAGGRTDTQYFGPGTRLTVL.

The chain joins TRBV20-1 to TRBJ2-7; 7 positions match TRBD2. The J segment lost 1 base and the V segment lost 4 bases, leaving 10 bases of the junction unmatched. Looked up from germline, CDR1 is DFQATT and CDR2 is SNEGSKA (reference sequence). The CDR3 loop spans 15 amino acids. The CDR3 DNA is TGCAGTGCTAAGGCGTGGGACTACTCATCCTACGAGCAGTACTTC. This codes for CSAKAWDYSSYEQYF.

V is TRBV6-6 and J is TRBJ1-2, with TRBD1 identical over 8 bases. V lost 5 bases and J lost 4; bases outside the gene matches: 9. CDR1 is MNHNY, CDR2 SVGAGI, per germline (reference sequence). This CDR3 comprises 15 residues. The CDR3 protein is CASSQTSGTGYGYTF. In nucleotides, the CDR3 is TGTGCCAGCAGTCAAACTTCCGGGACAGGCTATGGCTACACCTTC.

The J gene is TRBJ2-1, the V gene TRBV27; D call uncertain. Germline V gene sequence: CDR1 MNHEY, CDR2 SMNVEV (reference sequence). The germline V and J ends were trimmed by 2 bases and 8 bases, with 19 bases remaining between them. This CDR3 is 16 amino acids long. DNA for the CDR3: TGTGCCAGCAGTTTAGAGCCCAGCCTCATTAACGATGAGCAGTTCTTC. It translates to CASSLEPSLINDEQFF.

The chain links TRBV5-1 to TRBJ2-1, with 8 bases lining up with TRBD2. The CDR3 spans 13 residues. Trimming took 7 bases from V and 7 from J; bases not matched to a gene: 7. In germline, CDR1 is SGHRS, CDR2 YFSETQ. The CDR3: CASSRGGVNEQFF. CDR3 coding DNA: TGCGCCAGCTCCCGGGGGGGCGTAAATGAGCAGTTCTTC.

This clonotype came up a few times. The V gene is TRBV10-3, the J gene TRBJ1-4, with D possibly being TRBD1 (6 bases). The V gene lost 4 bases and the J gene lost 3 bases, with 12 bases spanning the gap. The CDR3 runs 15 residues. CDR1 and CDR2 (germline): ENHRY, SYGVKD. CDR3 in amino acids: CAISVRGAANEKLFF. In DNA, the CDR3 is TGTGCCATCAGTGTCCGGGGGGCAGCTAATGAAAAACTGTTTTTT.

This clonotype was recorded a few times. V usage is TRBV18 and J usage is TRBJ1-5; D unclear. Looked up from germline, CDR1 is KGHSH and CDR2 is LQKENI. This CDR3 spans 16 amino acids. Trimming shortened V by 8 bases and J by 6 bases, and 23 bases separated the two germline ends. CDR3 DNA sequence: TGTGCCAGCCCCCTTGCGGACCCAGGTGGATTTCAGCCCCAGCATTTT. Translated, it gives CASPLADPGGFQPQHF.

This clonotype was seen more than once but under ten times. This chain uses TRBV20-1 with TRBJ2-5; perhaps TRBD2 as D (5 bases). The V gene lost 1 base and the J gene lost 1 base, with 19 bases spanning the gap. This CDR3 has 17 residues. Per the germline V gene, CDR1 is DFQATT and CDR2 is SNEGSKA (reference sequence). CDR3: CSARALGILGGQETQYF. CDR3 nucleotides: TGCAGTGCTAGAGCCCTCGGGATCCTTGGAGGCCAAGAGACCCAGTACTTC.

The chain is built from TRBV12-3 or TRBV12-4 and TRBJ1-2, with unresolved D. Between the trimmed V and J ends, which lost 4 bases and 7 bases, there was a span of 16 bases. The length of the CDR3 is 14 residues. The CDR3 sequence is CASSSPGKEGGYTF. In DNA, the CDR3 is TGTGCCAGCAGTTCACCGGGGAAAGAGGGTGGCTACACCTTC.

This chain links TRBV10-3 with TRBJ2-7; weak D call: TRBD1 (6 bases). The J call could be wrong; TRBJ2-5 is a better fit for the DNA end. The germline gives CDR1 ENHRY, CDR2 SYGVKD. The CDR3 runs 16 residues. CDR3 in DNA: TGTGCCATCAGTGGGGAACAGGGCCCTTACCAAGAGACCCAGTACTTC. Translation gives CAISGEQGPYQETQYF.

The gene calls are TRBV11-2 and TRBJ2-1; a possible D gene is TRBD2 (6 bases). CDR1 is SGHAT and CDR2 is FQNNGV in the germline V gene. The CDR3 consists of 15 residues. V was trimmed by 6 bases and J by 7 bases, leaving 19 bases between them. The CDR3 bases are TGTGCCAGCAGATCCCTGCCGGGGGTAGGGAATGAGCAGTTCTTC. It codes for CASRSLPGVGNEQFF.

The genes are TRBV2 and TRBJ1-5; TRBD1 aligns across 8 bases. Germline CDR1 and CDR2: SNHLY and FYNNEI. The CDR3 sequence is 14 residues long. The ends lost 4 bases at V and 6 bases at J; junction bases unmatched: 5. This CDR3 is CASSGGQVGQPQHF. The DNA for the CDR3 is TGTGCCAGCAGTGGGGGACAGGTTGGTCAGCCCCAGCATTTT.

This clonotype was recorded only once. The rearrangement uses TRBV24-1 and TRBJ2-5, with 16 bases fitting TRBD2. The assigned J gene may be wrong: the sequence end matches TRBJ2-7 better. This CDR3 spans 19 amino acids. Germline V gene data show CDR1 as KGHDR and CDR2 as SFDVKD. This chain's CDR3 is CATSAAPGTSGGVYNEQYF. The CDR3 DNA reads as TGTGCCACCAGTGCGGCGCCCGGGACTAGCGGGGGGGTTTACAACGAGCAGTACTTC.

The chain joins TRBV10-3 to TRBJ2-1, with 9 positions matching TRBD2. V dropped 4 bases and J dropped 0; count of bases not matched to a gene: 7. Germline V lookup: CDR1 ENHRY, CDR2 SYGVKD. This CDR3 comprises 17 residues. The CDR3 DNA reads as TGTGCCATCAGTGTAAATAGCGGGGGACCCTCCTACAATGAGCAGTTCTTC. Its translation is CAISVNSGGPSYNEQFF.

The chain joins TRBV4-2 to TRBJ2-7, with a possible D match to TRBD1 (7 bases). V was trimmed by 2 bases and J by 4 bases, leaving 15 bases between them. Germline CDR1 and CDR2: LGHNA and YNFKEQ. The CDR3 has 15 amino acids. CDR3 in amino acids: CASSQNQGGSYEQYF. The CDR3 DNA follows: TGTGCCAGCAGCCAAAATCAGGGGGGTTCGTACGAGCAGTACTTC.